These 28 T cell receptor beta chains share one sample of origin, sequenced in a study of cytomegalovirus exposure and HLA in healthy donors. PCR used 60 Vbeta primers and 13 Jbeta primers. Assay used: immunoSEQ multiplex PCR; TCRdb lists only in-frame clones, some missing. The table has around 150,000 clones, around 77% seen once. The sample consisted of PBMCs. Receptors were obtained from a man in his forties or fifties in good health and CMV-seropositive.

This chain connects TRBV7-2 to TRBJ2-1; 11 bases line up with TRBD2. The germline gives CDR1 SGHTA, CDR2 FQGNSA. V was clipped by 5 bases and J by 10 bases; unmatched bases: 16. This CDR3 region has 17 residues. The CDR3 region is CASSERTLVAGGQEQFF. CDR3 DNA sequence: TGTGCCAGCAGCGAACGGACTTTAGTAGCGGGGGGGCAAGAGCAGTTCTTC.

The table lists this clone with a few counts. The rearrangement links TRBV28 to TRBJ2-1, with a tentative D call TRBD1 (5 bases). This CDR3 comprises 14 residues. Trimming took off 10 bases at V and 1 base at J, with 14 bases between the two ends. Germline CDR1 MDHEN, CDR2 SYDVKM. CDR3: CATTGFLSYNEQFF. CDR3 DNA sequence: TGTGCCACCACAGGTTTTCTATCCTACAATGAGCAGTTCTTC.

This clone was observed a handful of times. This CDR3 is also generated by other DNA sequences in the sample. The chain combines TRBV11-2 with TRBJ2-5; D remains ambiguous. Germline V gene lookup returns CDR1 SGHAT and CDR2 FQNNGV. This CDR3 contains 13 residues. The V and J ends lost 1 base and 2 bases respectively, with 5 bases between them. CDR3: CASSLVQQETQYF. The CDR3 DNA is TGTGCCAGCAGCTTAGTACAGCAAGAGACCCAGTACTTC.

The V gene is TRBV2, the J gene TRBJ2-3, with TRBD2 as a possible D gene (5 bases). Germline assignment: CDR1 SNHLY and CDR2 FYNNEI. The germline V and J ends were trimmed by 11 bases and 3 bases, with 15 bases remaining between them. The CDR3 is 13 amino acids. CDR3 DNA: TGTGCCCCCCGGGGTCGATTAACAGATACGCAGTATTTT. Translating it yields CAPRGRLTDTQYF.

The chain is built from TRBV9 and TRBJ2-3; 8 bases fit TRBD1. This CDR3 is built from 14 residues. Germline trimming cut 2 bases from V and 6 bases from J; bases unmatched to any gene: 5. Looked up from germline, CDR1 is SGDLS and CDR2 is YYNGEE. The CDR3 region is CASSVDRGADTQYF. Written as DNA, the CDR3 is TGTGCCAGCAGCGTTGACAGGGGCGCGGATACGCAGTATTTT.

The chain is built from TRBV5-6 and TRBJ1-3, with 8 bases fitting TRBD1. CDR1 is SGHDT, CDR2 YYEEEE, per germline. V shed 4 bases, J shed 3 bases, and the junction held 9 bases outside the gene matches. CDR3 size: 16 residues. DNA for the CDR3: TGTGCCAGCAGCCCCTTTACTGGACAGGGTGGAAACACCATATATTTT. As protein: CASSPFTGQGGNTIYF.

Written as DNA, the CDR3 is TGTGCCAGCAGTGTCTCTCAGCCCCAGCATTTT. As protein: CASSVSQPQHF. The genes are TRBV2 and TRBJ1-5, with D uncertain. CDR3 length: 11 residues. Trimming removed 4 bases at V and 6 bases at J, with 4 bases between. Germline V gene data show CDR1 as SNHLY and CDR2 as FYNNEI.

This chain joins TRBV27 and TRBJ2-2, with D unclear. The CDR3 totals 12 residues. Germline CDR1 is MNHEY and CDR2 is SMNVEV (reference sequence). V was clipped by 6 bases and J by 2 bases, with 4 bases between them. This CDR3 is CASSSNTGELFF. The CDR3 bases are TGTGCCAGCAGCTCTAACACCGGGGAGCTGTTTTTT.

The chain links TRBV4-2 to TRBJ1-1; no definite D call. Germline CDR1 LGHNA, CDR2 YNFKEQ. Trimming took 4 bases from V and 2 from J, leaving 8 bases between them. This CDR3 has 13 residues. Here the CDR3 reads CASSLYFNTEAFF. The CDR3 coding sequence is TGTGCCAGCAGCCTCTACTTCAACACTGAAGCTTTCTTT.

J is TRBJ2-1 and V is TRBV9; 9 nucleotides agree with TRBD2. The CDR3 spans 17 residues. The V gene end was trimmed by 1 base and the J gene end by 8 bases; junction bases not matched to a gene: 13. Germline V gene sequence: CDR1 SGDLS, CDR2 YYNGEE. CDR3 region: CASSVRPARGGAYEQFF. In DNA form, the CDR3 reads TGTGCCAGCAGCGTACGACCCGCCCGCGGGGGGGCGTATGAGCAGTTCTTC. The whole variable domain, remainder taken from reference TRBV9 and TRBJ2-1, is DSGVTQTPKHLITATGQRVTLRCSPRSGDLSVYWYQQSLDQGLQFLIQYYNGEERAKGNILERFSAQQFPDLHSELNLSSLELGDSALYFCASSVRPARGGAYEQFFGPGTRLTVL.

The chain has TRBV2 and TRBJ1-6, with unresolved D. Trimming cost V 2 bases and J 7 bases, with 12 bases left between them. This CDR3 comprises 15 residues. Germline CDR1 SNHLY, CDR2 FYNNEI. The DNA for the CDR3 is TGTGCCAGCAGTGAAAGAGGGCAGACCAATTCACCCCTCCACTTT. This sequence encodes CASSERGQTNSPLHF.

CDR3 amino acids: CASSPPGQQMNTEAFF. Written as DNA, the CDR3 is TGTGCCAGCTCACCGCCTGGACAGCAAATGAACACTGAAGCTTTCTTT. V usage is TRBV18 and J usage is TRBJ1-1; D perhaps matches TRBD1 (6 bases). CDR1 and CDR2 from the germline V gene are KGHSH and LQKENI. V was pared by 3 bases and J by 0 bases, with 14 bases between. The CDR3 is made up of 16 amino acids.

The chain employs TRBV18 and TRBJ1-5; no clear D gene. Germline V gene sequence: CDR1 KGHSH, CDR2 LQKENI. The V end lost 6 bases, the J end lost 2 bases, and 11 bases lay between the germline ends. The CDR3 runs to 14 residues. CDR3 loop: CASSQSGGNQPQHF. CDR3 in DNA: TGTGCCAGCTCCCAATCCGGGGGCAATCAGCCCCAGCATTTT.

CDR3 loop: CASSQDTGGPGGYTF. As DNA, the CDR3 is TGTGCCAGCAGCCAAGACACCGGGGGGCCGGGTGGCTACACCTTC. This chain uses TRBV4-2 with TRBJ1-2; D is perhaps TRBD1 (6 bases). The CDR3 length is 15 residues. CDR1 LGHNA and CDR2 YNFKEQ come from the germline V gene. Trimming removed 0 bases from V and 7 bases from J, with 15 bases in between.

This chain links TRBV29-1 with TRBJ2-1; D might be TRBD2 (7 bases). V was pared by 7 bases and J by 8 bases, with 27 bases between. Germline V gene data show CDR1 as SQVTM and CDR2 as ANQGSEA. This CDR3 contains 16 residues. CDR3 sequence: CSGSLVTGGQSHEQFF. Written as DNA, the CDR3 is TGCAGCGGATCTCTGGTAACGGGGGGCCAATCCCATGAGCAGTTCTTC.

The chain carries TRBV7-8 and TRBJ1-5; D is uncertain. Trimming took 1 base from V and 0 from J, leaving 10 bases between them. The length of the CDR3 is 16 residues. The V gene's germline CDR1 is SGHVS and CDR2 FQNEAQ. The CDR3 coding sequence is TGTGCCAGCAGCTTAGAGAGGCAGTATAGCAATCAGCCCCAGCATTTT. The encoded protein is CASSLERQYSNQPQHF.

This sequence joins TRBV27 and TRBJ1-3, with D maybe TRBD1 (5 bases). CDR1 is MNHEY, CDR2 SMNVEV, per germline (reference sequence). V was pared by 3 bases and J by 0 bases, with 9 bases between. The CDR3 is 15 residues long. The CDR3 region is CASSLTGVSGNTIYF. The CDR3 DNA reads as TGTGCCAGCAGTTTGACGGGGGTCTCTGGAAACACCATATATTTT.

This clone was seen only once. V usage is TRBV7-6 and J usage is TRBJ1-2; D is uncertain. Trimming left V 0 bases short and J 4 bases short, with 6 bases between. This CDR3 comprises 13 residues. Germline-derived CDR1 and CDR2 are SGHVS and FNYEAQ. The CDR3 loop is CASSLASRYGYTF. CDR3 DNA: TGTGCCAGCAGCTTAGCATCCCGCTATGGCTACACCTTC.

V usage is TRBV5-4 and J usage is TRBJ2-5; D gene unclear. Germline V gene lookup returns CDR1 SGHNT and CDR2 YYREEE (reference sequence). V lost 4 bases and J lost 5, with 15 bases in between. The CDR3 is 14 residues long. CDR3 in amino acids: CASSRRHSWETQYF. The DNA of the CDR3 is TGTGCCAGCAGCCGCAGACACAGTTGGGAGACCCAGTACTTC.

This sequence joins TRBV19 and TRBJ2-5, with 9 bases matching TRBD2. The CDR3 is made up of 14 amino acids. The germline V gene has CDR1 LNHDA and CDR2 SQIVND (reference sequence). V lost 5 bases to trimming and J lost 7 bases; unmatched junction nucleotides: 8. CDR3 sequence: CASSSRTSGLTQYF. The DNA for the CDR3 is TGTGCCAGTAGTTCACGCACTAGCGGGCTGACCCAGTACTTC.

The chain uses TRBV5-4 and TRBJ1-2; perhaps TRBD1 as D (6 bases). The CDR3 length is 13 residues. Germline V gene lookup returns CDR1 SGHNT and CDR2 YYREEE (reference sequence). The V gene lost 7 bases and the J gene lost 7 bases, with 17 bases spanning the gap. CDR3: CASVAGGAVGYTF. The CDR3 DNA sequence: TGTGCCAGCGTGGCCGGGGGGGCGGTTGGCTACACCTTC.

Only one count was recorded for this clone. V and J are TRBV6-1 and TRBJ2-2; 7 nucleotides align to TRBD1. Germline V gene sequence: CDR1 MNHNS, CDR2 SASEGT. CDR3 length equals 15 residues. V was clipped by 4 bases and J by 4 bases; unmatched bases: 6. The CDR3: CASSVYPGGTGELFF. The CDR3 DNA reads TGTGCCAGCAGTGTTTATCCAGGGGGCACCGGGGAGCTGTTTTTT.

The J gene is TRBJ1-2, the V gene TRBV5-1, with TRBD1 matching over 9 bases. V was pared by 4 bases and J by 2 bases, with 21 bases of the junction left unmatched. The CDR3 contains 20 residues. Germline CDR1 reads SGHRS; CDR2 reads YFSETQ. The CDR3 is CASSPMWASGTGKGNYGYTF. The DNA of the CDR3 is TGCGCCAGCAGCCCCATGTGGGCCTCCGGGACAGGGAAGGGAAACTATGGCTACACCTTC.

The gene calls are TRBV4-3 and TRBJ2-7, with a tentative D call TRBD1 (5 bases). Between the trimmed V and J ends, which lost 1 base and 2 bases, there was a span of 15 bases. Germline-derived CDR1 and CDR2 are LGHNA and YSLEER. This CDR3 has 16 amino acids. The CDR3 DNA reads TGCGCCAGCAGCCAAGCTTTTGGCCAGGGAACCTACGAGCAGTACTTC. Its translation: CASSQAFGQGTYEQYF.

In this sample, this clone turned up once. The same CDR3 arises from other DNA sequences in this sample as well. The gene calls are TRBV6-5 and TRBJ1-2, with 9 bases matching TRBD1. CDR1 MNHEY and CDR2 SVGAGI come from the germline V gene. After removal of 6 bases from V and 4 bases from J, the junction contained 6 bases not matched to a gene. The CDR3 covers 14 residues. The CDR3: CASSLQDRGYGYTF. CDR3 sequence (DNA): TGTGCCAGCAGCCTTCAGGACAGGGGCTATGGCTACACCTTC.

This chain uses TRBV5-1 with TRBJ2-7; 10 bases map to TRBD1. Germline loops: CDR1 SGHRS, CDR2 YFSETQ. CDR3 size: 16 residues. V gave up 3 bases and J gave up 2 bases; unmatched junction bases: 8. The CDR3 nucleotides read TGCGCCAGCAGCTCGCGACGGGACAGGGGAACCTACGAGCAGTACTTC. Its protein is CASSSRRDRGTYEQYF.

DNA for the CDR3: TGTGCCAGCAGCTTAAACGGGGAGGCTTTCTTT. It encodes CASSLNGEAFF. The genes are TRBV7-2 and TRBJ1-1; D uncertain. The germline CDR1 and CDR2 sequences are SGHTA and FQGNSA. V was trimmed by 2 bases and J by 11 bases, leaving 9 bases between them. CDR3 length: 11 amino acids.

This sequence joins TRBV9 and TRBJ2-7, with D perhaps matching TRBD2 (6 bases). This CDR3 contains 14 residues. The V gene's germline CDR1 is SGDLS and CDR2 YYNGEE. Trimming cost V 4 bases and J 5 bases, with 16 bases left between them. CDR3 in DNA: TGTGCCAGCAGCCCCGGAGGGGTAAGGGACGAGCAGTACTTC. Translated, it gives CASSPGGVRDEQYF.